This TCR beta chain is drawn from a study of spatial heterogeneity in lung cancer. Whole-study context: Where present, follow-up PBMC were sequenced a median of roughly 25 months after resection. General study points: Among blood samples, ubiquitous expanded tumor TCRs appeared more at resection than at follow-up.

The CDR3 has 14 residues. Trimming cost V 6 bases and J 3 bases; bases outside gene matches: 7. Germline V gene data show CDR1 as ENHRY and CDR2 as SYGVKD. This clonotype was detected ten times or more. Its antigen is as yet unknown. Unique molecular identifiers, one per molecule, were present on every TCR cDNA molecule. A single record per CDR3 protein comes from TCRdb applying MiXCR to the 5' RACE reads. This sample has 25,000 to 35,000 distinct CDR3 sequences, with over 5% found just once. Time point noted: blood at routine non-recurrence follow-up after resection. Sequencing was performed on whole RNA extracted from tumor and nontumor lung tissue, or from frozen PBMC, and the material was left unsorted.

This clonotype originated in a female donor with early-stage non-small cell lung cancer. V is TRBV10-3 and J is TRBJ2-7, with 8 positions matching TRBD1. The input for sequencing was PBMCs, taken at follow-up. CDR3 bases: TGTGCCATCAGAATAGGACAGGGAGACTACGAGCAGTACTTC. It codes for CAIRIGQGDYEQYF.